This T cell receptor beta chain was identified in a study of OX40 agonist ivuxolimab in advanced cancers. Study overall: Dose-escalation patients suffered from hepatocellular carcinoma, melanoma, renal cell or head and neck cancer. From about 23 to 85 years was the age range, with a mean of roughly 59 years, and about 83% were male.

The V and J ends lost 7 bases and 0 bases respectively, with 13 bases between them. Germline values: CDR1 MDHEN, CDR2 SYDVKM. The CDR3 consists of 14 residues. The assay was immunoSEQ multiplex PCR, and TCRdb's table has in-frame clones only and misses some. The data hold 75,000 or so clones, with almost 85% observed a single time. This clone occurred a few times. Its specificity is unknown. Study-wide results and caveats: On average, CD8+ T cells had more expanded clones than CD4+. No determination was made of the antigen specificity of the expanded peripheral T cells.

The sequencing here drew on CD4+ or CD8+ T cells sorted from blood, taken in a trial of the OX40 agonist ivuxolimab. The source of this sequence is an adult with an advanced solid tumor such as melanoma, head and neck, liver or kidney cancer. This chain links TRBV28 with TRBJ2-7; D is undetermined. The DNA for the CDR3 is TGTGCCAGCAACATAGGCGACCCCTCCTACGAGCAGTACTTC. Its protein is CASNIGDPSYEQYF.